This entry describes one T cell receptor beta chain. This sample was included in a study of blood T cell repertoires in COVID-19. About the research overall: Sample material is recorded as cDNA or gDNA derived from T cells, B-cell-depleted T cells, or PBMCs.

The V gene lost 4 bases and the J gene lost 1 base, with 7 bases spanning the gap. Germline lookup yields CDR1 MNHEY and CDR2 SMNVEV (reference sequence). This CDR3 spans 13 amino acids. Repertoires were generated with immunoSEQ multiplex PCR, while TCRdb's copy carries only in-frame clones and drops some. The repertoire consists of a few hundred thousand clones, with about 90% occurring once and the leading ten covering around 6.6%. This TCR was recovered from a man aged 18 to 30 who had recovered from COVID-19. The V and J genes are TRBV27 and TRBJ1-1; no clear D. The source material was peripheral blood. CDR3 sequence: CASSWRGNTEAFF. CDR3 nucleotides: TGTGCCAGCAGTTGGCGGGGGAACACTGAAGCTTTCTTT.